This entry describes one T cell receptor beta chain. As handled by the study authors: Amplification with reference gene primers provided the estimates of nucleated cell counts. Produced via immunoSEQ multiplex PCR; TCRdb's table is partial and in-frame only. The DNA gave D and trimming, while V, J and clone size come from that table. The data contain 350,000 or so clones, roughly 87% of them seen just once; the ten biggest clones take up roughly 4%. Followed over time, Seattle patients had been enrolled while infection was active. Germline V gene sequence: CDR1 SEHNR, CDR2 FQNEAQ (reference sequence). This CDR3 has 16 amino acids. V lost 5 bases to trimming and J lost 2 bases, with 16 bases between them. The data were obtained in a study of blood T cell repertoires in COVID-19. Across the study: In each case, the material was cDNA or gDNA derived from T cells, B-cell-depleted T cells, or PBMCs.

The chain has TRBV7-9 and TRBJ1-5; D possibly corresponds to TRBD1 (5 bases). The sample was peripheral blood. The sequence was obtained from a woman aged 60-75 years with COVID-19, enrolled during active disease. CDR3 bases: TGTGCCAGCAGCCCAGGTGCGGGGGGAGGCAATCAGCCCCAGCATTTT. The encoded protein is CASSPGAGGGNQPQHF. Drawing the rest from reference TRBV7-9 and TRBJ1-5, the complete variable domain is DTGVSQNPRHKITKRGQNVTFRCDPISEHNRLYWYRQTLGQGPEFLTYFQNEAQLEKSRLLSDRFSAERPKGSFSTLEIQRTEQGDSAMYLCASSPGAGGGNQPQHFGDGTRLSIL.